These T cell receptor beta chains were read from a single sample in a study of blood T cell repertoires in COVID-19. Data came from immunoSEQ multiplex PCR; TCRdb stores just in-frame clones and leaves some out. The data hold fewer than 150,000 clones, with 88% observed a single time. Sequenced input: peripheral blood. The receptors derive from a man aged 45-65 years with active or convalescent COVID-19. Each CDR3 is given with its conserved first and last residue. D genes are given only for firm matches. Expanded clones get a size class; other rows say once, few or many, or leave the size out.

d_gene | j_gene | len | v_gene | abundance | CDR3nt | CDR3aa
TRBD1 | TRBJ1-2 | 14 | TRBV2 | once | TGTGCCAACCCGGGACAGGGGGCGGTCTATGGCTACACCTTC | CANPGQGAVYGYTF
NA | TRBJ1-3 | 15 | TRBV28 | NA | TGTGCCAGCAGCGTAGCAGGGGCAGTGATCGGTACCATATATTTT | CASSVAGAVIGTIYF
TRBD2 | TRBJ2-7 | 12 | TRBV6-6 | NA | TGTGCCAGCAACCTAGCGGGAGCCGAGCAGTACTTC | CASNLAGAEQYF
NA | TRBJ2-7 | 15 | TRBV5-6 | NA | TGTGCCAGCAGCTTGGGGCCAGGTTCCTACGAGCAGCAGTACTTC | CASSLGPGSYEQQYF
NA | TRBJ1-2 | 12 | TRBV7-2 | NA | TGTGCCAGCAGCTTAGAGGGGGGGGGCTACACCTTC | CASSLEGGGYTF
NA | TRBJ1-3 | 15 | TRBV5-8 | NA | TGTGCCAGCAGCGTACTCGGGGGGCAAAGAAACACCATATATTTT | CASSVLGGQRNTIYF
NA | TRBJ1-2 | 13 | TRBV25-1 | NA | TGTGCCAGCAGTGAAGAGAGGGTCTATGGCTACACCTTC | CASSEERVYGYTF
NA | TRBJ2-7 | 14 | TRBV9 | NA | TGTGCCAGCAGCGTAGCCCCGACCCAGAGGGAGCAGTACTTC | CASSVAPTQREQYF
NA | TRBJ1-4 | 17 | TRBV9 | NA | TGTGCCAGCAGCGCGCACGGAGATACAGGACCGGGTGAAAAACTGTTTTTT | CASSAHGDTGPGEKLFF
TRBD1 | TRBJ2-7 | 14 | TRBV2 | NA | TGTGCCAGCAGTGGTGGGACAGCGGTCTACGAGCAGTACTTC | CASSGGTAVYEQYF
NA | TRBJ2-2 | 17 | TRBV6-1 | NA | TGTGCCAGCAGTGAATCTATGGGACTTTTGAACACCGGGGAGCTGTTTTTT | CASSESMGLLNTGELFF
NA | TRBJ1-1 | 13 | TRBV6-6 | NA | TGTGCCAGCAGTTACAGGGGCGGCACTGAAGCTTTCTTT | CASSYRGGTEAFF
NA | TRBJ2-7 | 14 | TRBV6-5 | NA | TGTGCCAGCTTGTCGGAGACAGGCTCCTACGAGCAGTACTTC | CASLSETGSYEQYF
NA | TRBJ1-3 | 15 | TRBV19 | NA | TGTGCCAGTAGCTCGAGACAGCTCTCTGGAAACACCATATATTTT | CASSSRQLSGNTIYF
TRBD1 | TRBJ2-7 | 15 | TRBV7-3 | NA | TGTGCCAGCAGCTTACAGGGGACAGACTCCTACGAGCAGTACTTC | CASSLQGTDSYEQYF
TRBD2 | TRBJ2-1 | 15 | TRBV5-6 | NA | TGTGCCAGCAGCTTCGGCGGGAGGGGGATCGATGAGCAGTTCTTC | CASSFGGRGIDEQFF
NA | TRBJ2-7 | 14 | TRBV27 | NA | TGTGCCAGCAGTCCATTGGGAGTCGCGTACGAGCAGTACTTC | CASSPLGVAYEQYF
NA | TRBJ1-5 | 13 | TRBV18 | NA | TGTGCCAGCTCAAGGGCGGGGGATCAGCCCCAGCATTTT | CASSRAGDQPQHF
TRBD1 | TRBJ1-3 | 16 | TRBV3-1/TRBV3-2 | NA | TGTGCCAGCAGCCCGCTCAGGGGGAGCTCTGGAAACACCATATATTTT | CASSPLRGSSGNTIYF
NA | TRBJ2-2 | 15 | TRBV18 | once | TGTGCCAGCTCGTCCCCGGGTAGCAACACCGGGGAGCTGTTTTTT | CASSSPGSNTGELFF
TRBD2 | TRBJ2-3 | 15 | TRBV19 | NA | TGTGCCAGTAGTGGGCGGGGAGGGTCCACAGATACGCAGTATTTT | CASSGRGGSTDTQYF